This T cell receptor beta chain was found in a study of beta chain features in type 1 diabetes. Remarks on this clone: Its target is not known.

Germline trimming cut 3 bases from V and 6 bases from J; bases unmatched to any gene: 6. The CDR3 totals 13 residues. CDR1 GTSNPN and CDR2 SVGIG come from the germline V gene (reference sequence). Study findings and constraints: TCRB CDR3 length was moderately but significantly reduced in all four CD4+ subsets of Type 1 diabetes patients.

The study reverse transcribed the entire isolated RNA, so it sequenced expressed TCRB transcripts. An average roughly 3.3 million reads came from naive, central memory and regulatory T cell samples. Assay used: immunoSEQ multiplex PCR; TCRdb lists only in-frame clones, some missing. The sample includes 300,000 or so clones, 13% to 15% seen only once; the top ten take 0.015% to 0.02%. About 120 mL of blood, on average, came from one heparinised draw per donor. Stem cell-like memory, regulatory, central memory and naive CD4+ cells were sorted via CD45RO/CCR7/CD25/CD127/CD95/CD27. Sorting produced populations that all topped 98% purity.

The genes are TRBV30 and TRBJ2-7; 9 bases match TRBD1. The sequencing input was naive CD4+ T cells from blood. The TCR originated in a man aged 25 to 45 with type 1 diabetes. CDR3 coding DNA: TGTGCCTGGAGAGCTACAGGGGGCCTCGAGCAGTACTTC. It translates to CAWRATGGLEQYF.